Shown below are 15 T cell receptor beta chains from a single sample sequenced in a study of blood T cells in healthy people across ages. The authors ran a second PCR of roughly 6 to 12 cycles using a sample-barcoded 5' primer and a J-beta primer mix. TCRdb reprocessed the 5' RACE reads via MiXCR and lists one record per CDR3 protein. In the table there are 600,000 to 850,000 distinct CDR3 sequences, about 25% of which are singletons. Separately, the same data were catalogued under a study of T cells of mothers and their children.

The specimen was blood. The origin of the receptors is a boy between 10 and 17 years old in good health.

This chain links TRBV4-3 with TRBJ2-5, with D possibly being TRBD1 (5 bases). The germline V and J ends were trimmed by 0 bases and 7 bases, with 12 bases remaining between them. The CDR3 runs 14 residues. Germline V gene sequence: CDR1 LGHNA, CDR2 YSLEER. The CDR3 bases are TGCGCCAGCAGCCAAGATGTAGGGGTCGGGACCCAGTACTTC. Amino acids: CASSQDVGVGTQYF.

This clonotype was counted only a few times. DNA of the CDR3: TGTGCCAGCAGTTGGACTAGCGGGAGGCTAGATACGCAGTATTTT. It codes for CASSWTSGRLDTQYF. The genes are TRBV2 and TRBJ2-3; 14 bases fit TRBD2. The length of the CDR3 is 15 residues. Germline V lookup: CDR1 SNHLY, CDR2 FYNNEI. Germline trimming cut 5 bases from V and 5 bases from J; bases unmatched to any gene: 3.

The chain carries TRBV4-1 and TRBJ2-6, with 8 bases matching TRBD1. Germline-derived CDR1 and CDR2 are MGHRA and YSYEKL. J was trimmed by 0 bases and V by 1 base; bases with no gene match: 5. This CDR3 is built from 18 residues. The CDR3: CASSQGFTGGSGANVLTF. The CDR3 DNA reads as TGCGCCAGCAGCCAAGGATTTACAGGGGGCTCTGGGGCCAACGTCCTGACTTTC.

Comments on this clonotype: A much larger clone lies a single base off, so this may be a read error. The chain joins TRBV7-3 to TRBJ2-3, with 8 nucleotides matching TRBD2. The germline V gene has CDR1 SGHTA and CDR2 FQGTGA. The V segment lost 4 bases and the J segment 1 base; nucleotides outside the gene matches: 4. The CDR3 has 15 amino acids. The CDR3: CASSWNSGGTDTQYF. DNA of the CDR3: TGTGCCAGCAGCTGGAATAGCGGGGGCACAGATACGCAGTATTTT.

The CDR3 DNA follows: TGTGCCAGCAGCGCCGGAAGCGGATCCTCCTACGAGCAGTACTTC. Protein sequence: CASSAGSGSSYEQYF. This rearrangement joins TRBV9 to TRBJ2-7; the D gene is possibly TRBD2 (5 bases). Germline assignment: CDR1 SGDLS and CDR2 YYNGEE. The CDR3 is 15 residues long. V lost 3 bases, J lost 0 bases, and 13 bases lay in between.

The sample holds a few counts of this clonotype. The V call is TRBV7-9, the J call TRBJ2-5, with 7 positions matching TRBD1. The trim removed 4 bases at V and 5 bases at J, leaving 10 bases unmatched. From germline, CDR1 is SEHNR and CDR2 FQNEAQ (reference sequence). The CDR3 consists of 15 residues. The CDR3 is CASSSRQGPGETQYF. In DNA form, the CDR3 reads TGTGCCAGCAGCTCCCGACAGGGTCCGGGGGAGACCCAGTACTTC.

V and J are TRBV5-1 and TRBJ1-3; D is ambiguous. The V end was cut by 4 bases, the J end by 0 bases, with 11 bases between. Germline V CDR1 and CDR2: SGHRS, YFSETQ. The CDR3 extends over 15 amino acids. The chain's CDR3 is CASSPAGFSGNTIYF. The CDR3 region has the DNA TGCGCCAGCAGCCCGGCCGGGTTCTCTGGAAACACCATATATTTT.

The chain couples TRBV7-9 to TRBJ2-1, with 9 bases matching TRBD1. The CDR3 sequence is 12 residues long. Germline V gives CDR1 SEHNR, CDR2 FQNEAQ (reference sequence). Trimming at V came to 1 base and at J to 15 bases, leaving 4 bases not matched to a gene. The CDR3 region is CASSLGGDRAFF. The CDR3 DNA is TGTGCCAGCAGCTTAGGAGGGGACAGGGCGTTCTTC.

The rearrangement uses TRBV7-2 and TRBJ2-7; the D gene is possibly TRBD2 (6 bases). Germline V gene lookup returns CDR1 SGHTA and CDR2 FQGNSA. This CDR3 region has 13 residues. Trimming shortened V by 5 bases and J by 6 bases, and 14 bases separated the two germline ends. The CDR3 spells CASSIPGGPEQYF. The CDR3 region has the DNA TGTGCCAGCAGCATTCCCGGGGGACCCGAGCAGTACTTC. The whole variable domain, filled in from reference TRBV7-2 and TRBJ2-7, reads GAGVSQSPSNKVTEKGKDVELRCDPISGHTALYWYRQSLGQGLEFLIYFQGNSAPDKSGLPSDRFSAERTGGSVSTLTIQRTQQEDSAVYLCASSIPGGPEQYFGPGTRLTVT.

In this sample, this clonotype turned up a few times. The chain is built from TRBV15 and TRBJ1-2; 9 bases are a match to TRBD1. The ends lost 3 bases at V and 8 bases at J; junction bases unmatched: 4. CDR1 and CDR2 (germline): LNHNV, YYDKDF (reference sequence). There are 13 residues in the CDR3. The chain's CDR3 is CATSSTGGLGYTF. As DNA, the CDR3 is TGTGCCACCAGCAGCACAGGGGGCCTCGGCTACACCTTC.

This clonotype was recorded a few times. This sequence joins TRBV13 and TRBJ2-4; 11 bases fit TRBD1. V shed 2 bases, J shed 8 bases, and the junction held 8 bases outside the gene matches. Germline lookup yields CDR1 PRHDT and CDR2 FYEKMQ (reference sequence). This CDR3 is 16 amino acids long. Here the CDR3 reads CASSLSGTGGSDIQYF. The CDR3 DNA follows: TGTGCCAGCAGCTTATCCGGGACAGGGGGTTCGGACATTCAGTACTTC.

This clonotype has more than one count but fewer than ten. This chain joins TRBV28 and TRBJ1-4; D remains ambiguous. From germline, CDR1 is MDHEN and CDR2 SYDVKM. This CDR3 spans 13 amino acids. The ends were cut back, 11 bases at V and 4 bases at J, with 14 bases in the middle. CDR3 nucleotide sequence: TGTGCCGCCGGAAAGGCCGATAATGAAAAACTGTTTTTT. This gives the protein CAAGKADNEKLFF.

J is TRBJ1-2 and V is TRBV29-1; D is ambiguous. The germline CDR1 and CDR2 sequences are SQVTM and ANQGSEA. V gave up 3 bases and J gave up 4 bases, with 12 bases separating them. This CDR3 has 13 residues. Here the CDR3 reads CSVDRLLGYGYTF. CDR3 sequence (DNA): TGCAGCGTTGACAGGCTTTTGGGCTATGGCTACACCTTC.

This chain uses TRBV29-1 with TRBJ2-7; D is possibly TRBD1 (6 bases). The CDR3 spans 16 residues. Trimming cost V 3 bases and J 2 bases, with 20 bases left between them. Germline CDR1 reads SQVTM; CDR2 reads ANQGSEA. The CDR3 reads CSVEGAGPSSPYEQYF. The CDR3 DNA is TGCAGCGTTGAGGGGGCAGGTCCCTCGAGTCCCTACGAGCAGTACTTC.

On this clonotype: Given a much more abundant clone one base away, this may be a read error. The V call is TRBV4-2, the J call TRBJ2-7, with TRBD1 matching over 11 bases. In germline, CDR1 is LGHNA, CDR2 YNFKEQ. This CDR3 has 14 amino acids. The V gene end was trimmed by 6 bases and the J gene end by 4 bases; junction bases not matched to a gene: 5. The CDR3 is CASRSGQGAYEQYF. CDR3 bases: TGTGCCAGCAGGTCCGGACAGGGGGCTTACGAGCAGTACTTC.